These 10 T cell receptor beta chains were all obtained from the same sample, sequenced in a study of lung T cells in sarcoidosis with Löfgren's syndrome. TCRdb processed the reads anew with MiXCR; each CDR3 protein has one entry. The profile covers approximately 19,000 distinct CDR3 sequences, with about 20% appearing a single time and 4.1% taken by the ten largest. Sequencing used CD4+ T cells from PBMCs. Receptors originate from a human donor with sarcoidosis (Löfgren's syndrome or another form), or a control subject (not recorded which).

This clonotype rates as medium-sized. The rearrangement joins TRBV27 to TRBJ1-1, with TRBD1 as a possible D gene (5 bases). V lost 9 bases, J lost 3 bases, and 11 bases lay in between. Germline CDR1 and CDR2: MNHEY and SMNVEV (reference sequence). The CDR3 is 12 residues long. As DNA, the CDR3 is TGTGCCAGTCAGGGCTACGACACTGAAGCTTTCTTT. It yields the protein CASQGYDTEAFF.

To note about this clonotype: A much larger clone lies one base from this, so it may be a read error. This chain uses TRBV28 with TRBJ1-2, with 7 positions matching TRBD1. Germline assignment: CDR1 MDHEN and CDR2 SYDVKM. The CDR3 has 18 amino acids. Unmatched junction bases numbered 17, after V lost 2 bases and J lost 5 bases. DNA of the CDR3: TGTGCCAGCAGTTTAATCGGGACAGCTCGACGGGGTCTATATGGCTACACCTTC. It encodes CASSLIGTARRGLYGYTF.

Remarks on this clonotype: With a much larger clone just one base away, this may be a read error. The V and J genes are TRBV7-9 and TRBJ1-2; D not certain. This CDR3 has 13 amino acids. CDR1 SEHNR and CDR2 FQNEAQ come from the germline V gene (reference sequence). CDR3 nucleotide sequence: TGTGCCGGCAGCTTAGAACCAAACTATGGCTACACCTTC. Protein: CAGSLEPNYGYTF.

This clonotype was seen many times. CDR3 sequence: CASSSSGTAPYEQYF. The CDR3 region has the DNA TGTGCCAGCAGTTCCTCCGGGACAGCTCCATACGAGCAGTACTTC. The rearrangement uses TRBV28 and TRBJ2-7, with 7 positions matching TRBD1. With V trimmed by 4 bases and J by 4 bases, 10 bases remained unmatched. CDR1 MDHEN and CDR2 SYDVKM come from the germline V gene. CDR3 length: 15 amino acids.

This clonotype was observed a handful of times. Written as DNA, the CDR3 is TGTGCCAGCAGTTCTCTCCAGCTAGCGGTAGACTACAATGAGCAGTTCTTC. Its protein product is CASSSLQLAVDYNEQFF. The rearrangement joins TRBV28 to TRBJ2-1; 7 bases line up with TRBD2. Germline CDR1 reads MDHEN; CDR2 reads SYDVKM. The V segment lost 4 bases and the J segment 3 bases; nucleotides outside the gene matches: 12. The CDR3 is made up of 17 amino acids.

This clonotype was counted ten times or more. The CDR3 DNA is TGCAGTGCTAGAGATCACCAGACAGGGGGCGAAGAGACCCAGTACTTC. This codes for CSARDHQTGGEETQYF. The chain uses TRBV20-1 and TRBJ2-5, with 10 bases that match TRBD1. The J segment lost 3 bases and the V segment lost 0 bases, leaving 7 bases of the junction unmatched. This CDR3 has 16 residues. Per the germline V gene, CDR1 is DFQATT and CDR2 is SNEGSKA (reference sequence).

The CDR3 DNA reads as TGTGCCAGCTCACCACCGCTAGGTCTGGGCACTGAAGCTTTCTTT. Translation: CASSPPLGLGTEAFF. The chain combines TRBV18 with TRBJ1-1; no reliable D call. The length of the CDR3 is 15 residues. Germline V gene data show CDR1 as KGHSH and CDR2 as LQKENI. V was cut by 0 bases and J by 4 bases, with 12 bases left in between.

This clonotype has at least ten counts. CDR3 in amino acids: CASSLYRGNSPLHF. Written as DNA, the CDR3 is TGTGCCAGCAGTTTATACAGGGGCAATTCACCCCTCCACTTT. V is TRBV27 and J is TRBJ1-6; TRBD1 matches at 7 bases. CDR1 MNHEY and CDR2 SMNVEV come from the germline V gene (reference sequence). This CDR3 has 14 residues. With V trimmed by 1 base and J by 7 bases, 1 base remained unmatched.

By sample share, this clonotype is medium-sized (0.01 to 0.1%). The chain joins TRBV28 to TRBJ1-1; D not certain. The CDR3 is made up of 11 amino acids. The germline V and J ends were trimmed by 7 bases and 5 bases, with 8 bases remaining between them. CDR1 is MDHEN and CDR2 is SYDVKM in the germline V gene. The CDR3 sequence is CASTLSTEAFF. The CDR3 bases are TGTGCCAGCACCCTGTCTACTGAAGCTTTCTTT.

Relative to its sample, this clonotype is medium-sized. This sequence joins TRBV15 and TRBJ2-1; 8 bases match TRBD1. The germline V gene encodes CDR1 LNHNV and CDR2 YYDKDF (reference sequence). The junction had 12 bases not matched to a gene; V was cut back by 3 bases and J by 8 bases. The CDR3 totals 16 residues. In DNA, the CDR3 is TGTGCCACCAGCAGTATCGACAGGGGCAGTGGCGATGAGCAGTTCTTC. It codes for CATSSIDRGSGDEQFF. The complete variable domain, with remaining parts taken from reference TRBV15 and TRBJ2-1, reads DAMVIQNPRYQVTQFGKPVTLSCSQTLNHNVMYWYQQKSSQAPKLLFHYYDKDFNNEADTPDNFQSRRPNTSFCFLDIRSPGLGDTAMYLCATSSIDRGSGDEQFFGPGTRLTVL.